Below are 30 T cell receptor beta chains sequenced from a single sample in a study of shared clonotypes between healthy human individuals. It was CD45RO-negative cells, positively selected for CCR7, that made up naive CD8 cells, with terminally differentiated effector memory CD45RA+ cells excluded. The data were produced by immunoSEQ multiplex PCR, yet TCRdb's version contains in-frame clones alone and is incomplete. There are about 820,000 clones in the sample; over 90% occur only once, and approximately 25% lies in the top ten. What was sequenced was naive CD8+ T cells sorted from blood. These receptors were taken from a man aged 30 to 45 in good health.

The V gene is TRBV5-8, the J gene TRBJ2-1; D gene unclear. Germline-derived CDR1 and CDR2 are SGHTS and YDEGEE. The ends were cut back, 4 bases at V and 4 bases at J, with 24 bases in the middle. The CDR3 is 18 residues long. The CDR3 loop is CASSGGRSPAEEYNEQFF. Written as DNA, the CDR3 is TGTGCCAGCAGCGGCGGCAGGAGCCCAGCCGAGGAATACAATGAGCAGTTCTTC.

The chain has TRBV30 and TRBJ2-7; 9 bases are shared with TRBD2. The V segment lost 2 bases and the J segment 5 bases; nucleotides outside the gene matches: 7. The CDR3 has 14 residues. Germline V gene sequence: CDR1 GTSNPN, CDR2 SVGIG (reference sequence). In DNA form, the CDR3 reads TGTGCCTGGAGTTGGGCTAGCGGGAACCACGAGCAGTACTTC. This sequence encodes CAWSWASGNHEQYF. The variable domain in full, with the rest retrieved from reference TRBV30 and TRBJ2-7, is SQTIHQWPATLVQPVGSPLSLECTVEGTSNPNLYWYRQAAGRGLQLLFYSVGIGQISSEVPQNLSASRPQDRQFILSSKKLLLSDSGFYLCAWSWASGNHEQYFGPGTRLTVT.

The rearrangement uses TRBV6-5 and TRBJ2-1; 9 bases are a match to TRBD2. The J segment lost 7 bases and the V segment lost 6 bases, leaving 10 bases of the junction unmatched. The germline V gene encodes CDR1 MNHEY and CDR2 SVGAGI. This CDR3 has 15 residues. The CDR3 nucleotides are TGTGCCAGCAGGGGACTAGCCGGTCTCCCTAATGAGCAGTTCTTC. It yields the protein CASRGLAGLPNEQFF.

The genes are TRBV2 and TRBJ2-7, with D possibly being TRBD2 (6 bases). Germline assignment: CDR1 SNHLY and CDR2 FYNNEI. The length of the CDR3 is 13 residues. The ends were cut back, 4 bases at V and 2 bases at J, with 9 bases in the middle. In DNA, the CDR3 is TGTGCCAGCAGTGGACCGGGAGCCTACGAGCAGTACTTC. As protein: CASSGPGAYEQYF.

This chain connects TRBV28 to TRBJ1-1; 7 nucleotides match TRBD1. V shed 5 bases, J shed 5 bases, and the junction held 8 bases outside the gene matches. This CDR3 contains 14 residues. Germline V CDR1 and CDR2: MDHEN, SYDVKM. The CDR3 protein is CASSPRQGWTEAFF. CDR3 bases: TGTGCCAGCAGTCCTAGACAGGGCTGGACTGAAGCTTTCTTT.

The CDR3 is CASSTRELFF. As DNA, the CDR3 is TGTGCCAGCAGTACGCGGGAGCTGTTTTTT. The V call is TRBV6-1, the J call TRBJ2-2; D ambiguous. V was shortened by 5 bases and J by 9 bases, with 4 bases between the two germline ends. The CDR3 loop spans 10 amino acids. Germline V lookup: CDR1 MNHNS, CDR2 SASEGT.

The chain is built from TRBV29-1 and TRBJ1-1; TRBD1 aligns across 10 bases. V dropped 7 bases and J dropped 10; count of bases not matched to a gene: 9. The CDR3 contains 12 residues. Germline CDR1 is SQVTM and CDR2 is ANQGSEA. CDR3 amino acids: CSALGQGRAAFF. The CDR3, as DNA: TGCAGCGCCCTGGGACAGGGGAGGGCAGCTTTCTTT.

The chain couples TRBV9 to TRBJ2-7, with D maybe TRBD2 (6 bases). CDR3 size: 14 residues. The germline V gene encodes CDR1 SGDLS and CDR2 YYNGEE. Trimming cost V 3 bases and J 4 bases, with 14 bases left between them. The CDR3 coding sequence is TGTGCCAGCAGCGGAGGGGTCGGGGGTTACGAGCAGTACTTC. Its protein is CASSGGVGGYEQYF.

This rearrangement joins TRBV7-9 to TRBJ1-5, with D unresolved. The CDR3 contains 12 residues. From germline, CDR1 is SEHNR and CDR2 FQNEAQ (reference sequence). Trimming shortened V by 5 bases and J by 6 bases, and 8 bases separated the two germline ends. Written as DNA, the CDR3 is TGTGCCAGCAGCCCTCCCGGTCAGCCCCAGCATTTT. It encodes CASSPPGQPQHF. The full variable domain, completed using reference TRBV7-9 and TRBJ1-5, is DTGVSQNPRHKITKRGQNVTFRCDPISEHNRLYWYRQTLGQGPEFLTYFQNEAQLEKSRLLSDRFSAERPKGSFSTLEIQRTEQGDSAMYLCASSPPGQPQHFGDGTRLSIL.

J is TRBJ2-5 and V is TRBV6-5, with unresolved D. The germline V gene encodes CDR1 MNHEY and CDR2 SVGAGI. This CDR3 is built from 13 residues. Trimming shortened V by 0 bases and J by 2 bases, and 4 bases separated the two germline ends. CDR3 bases: TGTGCCAGCAGTTACTCGAAGCAAGAGACCCAGTACTTC. Amino acid sequence: CASSYSKQETQYF.

The chain has TRBV5-5 and TRBJ1-5; D possibly corresponds to TRBD1 (6 bases). Trimming took 3 bases from V and 0 from J, leaving 13 bases between them. Germline V gene data show CDR1 as SGHKS and CDR2 as YYEKEE (reference sequence). The CDR3 runs 16 residues. The CDR3 nucleotides read TGTGCCAGCAGCTCTACAGGGTTATATAGCAATCAGCCCCAGCATTTT. Encoded protein: CASSSTGLYSNQPQHF.

The chain links TRBV27 to TRBJ2-2, with D perhaps being TRBD1 or TRBD2 (5 bases each). V gave up 4 bases and J gave up 7 bases, with 13 bases separating them. CDR3 length: 14 residues. Germline V gene data show CDR1 as MNHEY and CDR2 as SMNVEV (reference sequence). The CDR3 reads CASSSGTSSGELFF. DNA of the CDR3: TGTGCCAGCAGTTCCGGGACCTCCAGCGGGGAGCTGTTTTTT.

The rearrangement uses TRBV6-5 and TRBJ2-5, with D uncertain. V dropped 3 bases and J dropped 8 bases, with 16 bases sitting between them. The CDR3 runs 14 residues. The germline V gene encodes CDR1 MNHEY and CDR2 SVGAGI. The CDR3 region is CASSYRLGRSTQYF. The DNA of the CDR3 is TGTGCCAGCAGTTATAGGCTGGGCCGAAGTACCCAGTACTTC.

The J gene is TRBJ2-1, the V gene TRBV7-9; D remains unclear. The length of the CDR3 is 13 residues. Trimming stripped 5 bases from V and 7 bases from J, with 12 bases between. CDR1 is SEHNR, CDR2 FQNEAQ, per germline (reference sequence). The CDR3 DNA reads as TGTGCCAGCAGCCCACCTACGGCAAATGAGCAGTTCTTC. Translated: CASSPPTANEQFF.

The CDR3 nucleotides read TGTGCCAGCAGCTTAGCAGGCTCGGAAAAGCCCCAGCATTTT. Its translation is CASSLAGSEKPQHF. The chain links TRBV7-9 to TRBJ1-5, with no clear D. Germline CDR1 and CDR2: SEHNR and FQNEAQ (reference sequence). The CDR3 length is 14 residues. Trimming removed 0 bases at V and 8 bases at J, with 11 bases between.

The chain recombines TRBV6-6 with TRBJ2-1; either TRBD1 or TRBD2 may fit D (5 bases each). The germline V gene has CDR1 MNHNY and CDR2 SVGAGI (reference sequence). V was shortened by 6 bases and J by 8 bases, with 11 bases between the two germline ends. The CDR3 covers 12 residues. CDR3 nucleotide sequence: TGTGCCAGCAGACCAGGGACGGATGAGCAGTTCTTC. Its translation: CASRPGTDEQFF.

The rearrangement joins TRBV4-3 to TRBJ2-7; D is tentatively TRBD1 or TRBD2 (6 bases each). This CDR3 comprises 14 residues. Trimming removed 1 base from V and 5 bases from J, with 12 bases in between. From germline, CDR1 is LGHNA and CDR2 YSLEER. This CDR3 is CASSQGRGSNEQYF. CDR3 coding DNA: TGCGCCAGCAGCCAAGGGAGGGGGTCCAACGAGCAGTACTTC.

The V gene is TRBV27, the J gene TRBJ2-3; 9 positions agree with TRBD2. Germline lookup yields CDR1 MNHEY and CDR2 SMNVEV (reference sequence). V was clipped by 10 bases and J by 3 bases; unmatched bases: 8. The CDR3 length is 14 residues. The CDR3 bases are TGTGCCACCATAGCGGGAGACGTAACAGATACGCAGTATTTT. Protein sequence: CATIAGDVTDTQYF.

This clone is a singleton in its sample. Here the CDR3 DNA reads TGTGCCAGTAGTATGGGGGGTTTAAACGAGCAGTACTTC. It encodes CASSMGGLNEQYF. V usage is TRBV19 and J usage is TRBJ2-7; TRBD2 is a possible D gene (6 bases). Germline CDR1 is LNHDA and CDR2 is SQIVND (reference sequence). Trimming left V 3 bases short and J 5 bases short, with 11 bases between. The CDR3 contains 13 residues.

The V and J genes are TRBV7-6 and TRBJ2-1; 7 nucleotides line up with TRBD2. The CDR3 covers 16 residues. Unmatched junction bases numbered 8, after V lost 6 bases and J lost 0 bases. CDR1 is SGHVS, CDR2 FNYEAQ, per germline. CDR3: CASRPGLADSYNEQFF. In nucleotides, the CDR3 is TGTGCCAGCAGACCTGGGCTAGCGGACTCCTACAATGAGCAGTTCTTC.

The chain uses TRBV4-3 and TRBJ2-7; D is ambiguous. CDR1 and CDR2 from the germline V gene are LGHNA and YSLEER. This CDR3 comprises 16 residues. Trimming cost V 0 bases and J 0 bases, with 12 bases left between them. CDR3 protein: CASSQDLGLSSYEQYF. CDR3 bases: TGCGCCAGCAGCCAAGATTTAGGTCTCAGCTCCTACGAGCAGTACTTC.

The rearrangement joins TRBV9 to TRBJ2-1; 9 bases align to TRBD2. CDR1 and CDR2 from the germline V gene are SGDLS and YYNGEE. J was trimmed by 9 bases and V by 4 bases; bases with no gene match: 20. This CDR3 has 18 amino acids. The CDR3 is CASSPQPLSGSDKTEQFF. CDR3 nucleotide sequence: TGTGCCAGCAGCCCCCAGCCCCTTAGCGGGAGCGACAAGACTGAGCAGTTCTTC.

This chain links TRBV11-2 with TRBJ2-3, with 10 nucleotides matching TRBD1. V was pared by 3 bases and J by 2 bases, with 8 bases of the junction left unmatched. Germline V gene sequence: CDR1 SGHAT, CDR2 FQNNGV. CDR3 length: 17 amino acids. The CDR3 DNA is TGTGCCAGCAGCTTCGAACCGGGACAGGGGCCCACAGATACGCAGTATTTT. Translation: CASSFEPGQGPTDTQYF. The full variable domain, rest sourced from reference TRBV11-2 and TRBJ2-3, is EAGVAQSPRYKIIEKRQSVAFWCNPISGHATLYWYQQILGQGPKLLIQFQNNGVVDDSQLPKDRFSAERLKGVDSTLKIQPAKLEDSAVYLCASSFEPGQGPTDTQYFGPGTRLTVL.

The chain uses TRBV21-1 and TRBJ1-5; TRBD1 is taken as the D call from the table, unchecked against the DNA. TRBV21-1 is a documented pseudogene. CDR3 length: 17 residues. The CDR3 spells CASSKVAQRGSNQPQHF. The CDR3 DNA reads as TGTGCCAGCAGCAAAGTGGCCCAAAGGGGTAGCAATCAGCCCCAGCATTTT.

The J gene is TRBJ2-7, the V gene TRBV5-4, with D unresolved. Germline CDR1 and CDR2: SGHNT and YYREEE (reference sequence). The ends were cut back, 5 bases at V and 7 bases at J, with 22 bases in the middle. The CDR3 is 15 amino acids. The DNA for the CDR3 is TGTGCCAGCAGTACATCCCCCGCGGACCCTAAGGAGCAGTACTTC. Its translation is CASSTSPADPKEQYF. The full variable domain, rest sourced from reference TRBV5-4 and TRBJ2-7, is ETGVTQSPTHLIKTRGQQVTLRCSSQSGHNTVSWYQQALGQGPQFIFQYYREEENGRGNFPPRFSGLQFPNYSSELNVNALELDDSALYLCASSTSPADPKEQYFGPGTRLTVT.

The rearrangement links TRBV19 to TRBJ2-1, with TRBD2 as a possible D gene (6 bases). Looked up from germline, CDR1 is LNHDA and CDR2 is SQIVND (reference sequence). CDR3 size: 16 residues. The V end lost 2 bases, the J end lost 5 bases, and 16 bases lay between the germline ends. Written as DNA, the CDR3 is TGTGCCAGTAGTATAATGGCGGGACTCGACCACAATGAGCAGTTCTTC. The encoded protein is CASSIMAGLDHNEQFF.

Notes on this clone: This specimen includes other DNA sequences encoding the same CDR3. This chain joins TRBV7-3 and TRBJ2-7; D unresolved. The CDR3 consists of 13 residues. Looked up from germline, CDR1 is SGHTA and CDR2 is FQGTGA. The V end was cut by 1 base, the J end by 2 bases, with 6 bases between. The CDR3 sequence: CASSLSPAYEQYF. For the CDR3, the DNA is TGTGCCAGCAGCTTAAGCCCGGCCTACGAGCAGTACTTC.

V usage is TRBV28 and J usage is TRBJ2-7, with 7 nucleotides matching TRBD2. The germline V gene encodes CDR1 MDHEN and CDR2 SYDVKM. The V segment lost 7 bases and the J segment 1 base; nucleotides outside the gene matches: 7. The CDR3 is 14 residues long. The CDR3 protein is CASKRDGVSYEQYF. The CDR3 coding sequence is TGTGCCAGCAAGCGGGACGGCGTTTCCTACGAGCAGTACTTC.

The chain links TRBV7-6 to TRBJ2-1; weak D call: TRBD2 (6 bases). This CDR3 is built from 15 residues. Looked up from germline, CDR1 is SGHVS and CDR2 is FNYEAQ. Trimming left V 5 bases short and J 8 bases short, with 19 bases between. The DNA for the CDR3 is TGTGCCAGCAGCACTCGGGACTCTCTCTTGTATGAGCAGTTCTTC. Its translation: CASSTRDSLLYEQFF.

With respect to this clone: In the same sample, other DNA sequences code for this CDR3. The CDR3 DNA is TGTGCCAGCAGCGTAGGGTACTCCTACGAGCAGTACTTC. Translation gives CASSVGYSYEQYF. V is TRBV9 and J is TRBJ2-7, with unresolved D. The CDR3 is made up of 13 amino acids. CDR1 and CDR2 from the germline V gene are SGDLS and YYNGEE. V was cut by 0 bases and J by 0 bases, with 4 bases left in between.